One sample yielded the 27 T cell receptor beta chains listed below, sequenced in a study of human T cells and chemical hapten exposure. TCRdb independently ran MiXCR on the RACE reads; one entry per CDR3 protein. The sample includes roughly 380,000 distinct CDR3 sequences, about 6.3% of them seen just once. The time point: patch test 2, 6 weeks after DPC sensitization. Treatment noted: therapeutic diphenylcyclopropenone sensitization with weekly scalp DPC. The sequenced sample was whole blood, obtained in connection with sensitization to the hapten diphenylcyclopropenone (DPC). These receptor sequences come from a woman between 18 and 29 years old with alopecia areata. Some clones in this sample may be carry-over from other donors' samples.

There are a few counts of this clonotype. The CDR3 sequence is CASSSGTNNYGYTF. The CDR3 DNA sequence: TGTGCCAGCAGCTCCGGGACTAACAACTATGGCTACACCTTC. The V and J genes are TRBV5-6 and TRBJ1-2; tentatively, D is TRBD1 (5 bases). With 3 bases removed from V and 2 bases from J, the gap between germline ends came to 11 bases. This CDR3 is built from 14 residues. Looked up from germline, CDR1 is SGHDT and CDR2 is YYEEEE.

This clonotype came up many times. CDR3 sequence reads: CSVGETDSNQPQHF. The CDR3 coding sequence is TGCAGCGTTGGGGAGACAGATAGCAATCAGCCCCAGCATTTT. V usage is TRBV29-1 and J usage is TRBJ1-5; tentatively, D is TRBD1 (5 bases). V lost 4 bases to trimming and J lost 0 bases, with 10 bases between them. From germline, CDR1 is SQVTM and CDR2 ANQGSEA. The CDR3 has 14 amino acids.

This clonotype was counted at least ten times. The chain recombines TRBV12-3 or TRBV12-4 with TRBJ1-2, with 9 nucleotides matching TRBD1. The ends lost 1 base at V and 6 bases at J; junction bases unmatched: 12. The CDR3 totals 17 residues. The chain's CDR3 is CASSLGLGRTGVNGYTF. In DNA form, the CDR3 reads TGTGCCAGCAGTTTAGGGTTGGGTCGGACAGGGGTTAATGGCTACACCTTC.

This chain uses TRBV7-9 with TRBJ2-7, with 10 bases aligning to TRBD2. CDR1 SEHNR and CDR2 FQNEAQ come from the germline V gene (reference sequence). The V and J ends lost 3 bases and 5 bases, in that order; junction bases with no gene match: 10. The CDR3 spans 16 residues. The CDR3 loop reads CASSFGLAGAEDEQYF. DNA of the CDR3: TGTGCCAGCAGCTTTGGTCTAGCGGGGGCCGAGGACGAGCAGTACTTC.

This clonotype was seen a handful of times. CDR3: CASSPQTGTHNEKLFF. CDR3 nucleotides: TGTGCCAGCAGTCCACAAACCGGGACACATAATGAAAAACTGTTTTTT. This chain uses TRBV6-5 with TRBJ1-4; TRBD1 is a possible D gene (6 bases). CDR3 length: 16 amino acids. The V gene's germline CDR1 is MNHEY and CDR2 SVGAGI. Trimming took off 5 bases at V and 4 bases at J, with 17 bases between the two ends.

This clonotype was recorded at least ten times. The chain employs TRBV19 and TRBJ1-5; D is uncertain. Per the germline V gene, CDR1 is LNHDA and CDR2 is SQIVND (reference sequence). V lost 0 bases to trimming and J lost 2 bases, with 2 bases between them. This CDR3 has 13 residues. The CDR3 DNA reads TGTGCCAGTAGTATAGATGGCAATCAGCCCCAGCATTTT. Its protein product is CASSIDGNQPQHF. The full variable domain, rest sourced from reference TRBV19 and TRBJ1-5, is DGGITQSPKYLFRKEGQNVTLSCEQNLNHDAMYWYRQDPGQGLRLIYYSQIVNDFQKGDIAEGYSVSREKKESFPLTVTSAQKNPTAFYLCASSIDGNQPQHFGDGTRLSIL.

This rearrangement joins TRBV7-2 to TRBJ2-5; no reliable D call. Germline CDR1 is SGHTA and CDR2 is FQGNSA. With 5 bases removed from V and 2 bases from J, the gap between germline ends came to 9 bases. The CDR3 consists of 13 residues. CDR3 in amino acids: CASSRSLQETQYF. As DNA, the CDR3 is TGTGCCAGCAGCCGGAGCCTACAAGAGACCCAGTACTTC.

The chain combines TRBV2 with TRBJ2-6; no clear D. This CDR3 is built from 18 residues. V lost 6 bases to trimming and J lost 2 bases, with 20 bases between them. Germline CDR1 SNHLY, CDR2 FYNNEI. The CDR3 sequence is CASSARHGVTPGANVLTF. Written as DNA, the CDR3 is TGTGCCAGCAGCGCGAGACACGGAGTGACCCCTGGGGCCAACGTCCTGACTTTC.

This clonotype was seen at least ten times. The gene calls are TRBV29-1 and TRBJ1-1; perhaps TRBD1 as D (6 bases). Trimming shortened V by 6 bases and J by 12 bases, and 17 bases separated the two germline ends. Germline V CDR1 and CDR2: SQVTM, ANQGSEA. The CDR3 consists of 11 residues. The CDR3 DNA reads TGCAGCGTGATCACAGGGCTTTCTTCTTTCTTT. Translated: CSVITGLSSFF.

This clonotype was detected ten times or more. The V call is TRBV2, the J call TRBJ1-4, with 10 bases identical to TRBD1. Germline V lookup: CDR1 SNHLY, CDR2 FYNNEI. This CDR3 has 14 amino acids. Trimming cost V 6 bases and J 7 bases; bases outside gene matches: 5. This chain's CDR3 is CASSGDRGSEKLFF. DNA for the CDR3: TGTGCCAGCAGCGGGGACAGGGGTAGTGAAAAACTGTTTTTT.

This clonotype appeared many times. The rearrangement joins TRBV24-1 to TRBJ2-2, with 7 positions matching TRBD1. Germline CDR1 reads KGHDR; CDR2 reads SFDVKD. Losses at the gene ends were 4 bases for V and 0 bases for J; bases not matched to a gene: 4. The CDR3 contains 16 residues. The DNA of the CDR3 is TGTGCCACCAGTGACCGGGGACAGCCGAACACCGGGGAGCTGTTTTTT. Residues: CATSDRGQPNTGELFF.

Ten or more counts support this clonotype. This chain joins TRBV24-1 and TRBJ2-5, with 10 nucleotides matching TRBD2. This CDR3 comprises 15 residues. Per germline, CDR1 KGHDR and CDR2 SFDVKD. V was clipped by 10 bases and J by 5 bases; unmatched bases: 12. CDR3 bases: TGTGCCACTGGACACGCTAGCGGGGGTAGGGAGACCCAGTACTTC. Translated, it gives CATGHASGGRETQYF.

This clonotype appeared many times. The CDR3 reads CSAQDGGGSKEQFF. The CDR3 nucleotides are TGCAGTGCTCAAGATGGCGGGGGGAGTAAGGAGCAGTTCTTC. The rearrangement links TRBV20-1 to TRBJ2-1, with 8 bases fitting TRBD2. Germline CDR1 DFQATT, CDR2 SNEGSKA (reference sequence). There are 14 residues in the CDR3. V dropped 5 bases and J dropped 10; count of bases not matched to a gene: 13.

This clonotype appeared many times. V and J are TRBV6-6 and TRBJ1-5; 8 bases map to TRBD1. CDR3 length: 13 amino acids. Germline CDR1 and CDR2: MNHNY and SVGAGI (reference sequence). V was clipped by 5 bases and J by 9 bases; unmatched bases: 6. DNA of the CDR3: TGTGCCAGCAGTCAGGGGGCTTATGGGCCCCAGCATTTT. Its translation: CASSQGAYGPQHF.

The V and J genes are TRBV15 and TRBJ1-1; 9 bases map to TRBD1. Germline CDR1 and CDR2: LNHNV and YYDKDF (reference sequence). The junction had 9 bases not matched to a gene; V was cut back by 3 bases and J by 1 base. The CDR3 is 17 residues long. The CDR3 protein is CATSSLPGQGGNTEAFF. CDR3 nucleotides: TGTGCCACCAGCAGCCTCCCGGGACAGGGCGGGAACACTGAAGCTTTCTTT.

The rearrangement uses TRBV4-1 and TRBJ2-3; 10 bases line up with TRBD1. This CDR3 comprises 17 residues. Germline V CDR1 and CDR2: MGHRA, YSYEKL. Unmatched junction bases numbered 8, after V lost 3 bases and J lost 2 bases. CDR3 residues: CASSHSPGTGVTDTQYF. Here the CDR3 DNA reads TGCGCCAGCAGCCACTCCCCTGGGACAGGGGTCACAGATACGCAGTATTTT.

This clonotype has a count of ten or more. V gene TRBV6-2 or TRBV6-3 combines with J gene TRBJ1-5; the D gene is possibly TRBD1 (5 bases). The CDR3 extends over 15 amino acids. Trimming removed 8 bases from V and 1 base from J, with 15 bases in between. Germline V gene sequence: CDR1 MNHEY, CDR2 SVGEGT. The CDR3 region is CASGRGPISNQPQHF. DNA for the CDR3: TGTGCCAGCGGACGGGGACCCATCAGCAATCAGCCCCAGCATTTT.

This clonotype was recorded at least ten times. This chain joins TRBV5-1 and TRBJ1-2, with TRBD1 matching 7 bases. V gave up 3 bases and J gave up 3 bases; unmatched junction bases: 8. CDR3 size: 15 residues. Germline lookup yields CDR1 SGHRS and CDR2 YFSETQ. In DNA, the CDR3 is TGCGCCAGCAGCTCGGGACAGCCCCAGGACTATGGCTACACCTTC. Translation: CASSSGQPQDYGYTF.

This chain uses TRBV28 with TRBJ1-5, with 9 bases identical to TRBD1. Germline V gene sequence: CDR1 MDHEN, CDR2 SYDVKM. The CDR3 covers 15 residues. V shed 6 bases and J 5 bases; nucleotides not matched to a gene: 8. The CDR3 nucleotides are TGTGCCAGCAGACAAGACAGGGGGAAGGATCAGCCCCAGCATTTT. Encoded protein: CASRQDRGKDQPQHF.

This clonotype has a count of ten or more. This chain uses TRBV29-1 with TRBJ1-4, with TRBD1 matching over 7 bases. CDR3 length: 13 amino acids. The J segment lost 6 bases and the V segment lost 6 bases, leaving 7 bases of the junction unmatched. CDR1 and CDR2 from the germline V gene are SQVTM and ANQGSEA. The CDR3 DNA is TGCAGCGTCCTGACAGGGAGTGATGAAAAACTGTTTTTT. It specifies CSVLTGSDEKLFF.

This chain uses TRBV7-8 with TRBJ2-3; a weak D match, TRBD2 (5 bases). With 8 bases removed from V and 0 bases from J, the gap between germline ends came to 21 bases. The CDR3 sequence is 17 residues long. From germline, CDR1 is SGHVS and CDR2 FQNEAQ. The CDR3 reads CASSSRGRRVSTDTQYF. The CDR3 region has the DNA TGTGCCAGCTCATCTCGCGGGCGGCGAGTTAGCACAGATACGCAGTATTTT.

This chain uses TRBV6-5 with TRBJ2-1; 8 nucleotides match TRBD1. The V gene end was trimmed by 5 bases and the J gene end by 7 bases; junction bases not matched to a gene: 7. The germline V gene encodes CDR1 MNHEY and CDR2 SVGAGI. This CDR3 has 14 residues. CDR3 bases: TGTGCCAGCAGTGACAGACAGGGGAAGAATGAGCAGTTCTTC. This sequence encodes CASSDRQGKNEQFF.

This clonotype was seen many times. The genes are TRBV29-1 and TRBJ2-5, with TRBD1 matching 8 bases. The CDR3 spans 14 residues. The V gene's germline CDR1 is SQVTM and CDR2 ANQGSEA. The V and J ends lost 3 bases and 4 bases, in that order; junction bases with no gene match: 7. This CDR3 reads CSVDRQGIRETQYF. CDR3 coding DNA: TGCAGCGTTGATCGACAGGGGATTCGAGAGACCCAGTACTTC.

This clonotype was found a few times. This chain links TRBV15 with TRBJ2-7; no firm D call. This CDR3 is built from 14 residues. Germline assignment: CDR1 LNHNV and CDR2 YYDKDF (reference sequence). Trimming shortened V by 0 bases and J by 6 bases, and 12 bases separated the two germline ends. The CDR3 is CATSREGQPGEQYF. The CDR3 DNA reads TGTGCCACCAGCAGAGAGGGTCAGCCTGGCGAGCAGTACTTC. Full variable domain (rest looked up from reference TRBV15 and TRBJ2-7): DAMVIQNPRYQVTQFGKPVTLSCSQTLNHNVMYWYQQKSSQAPKLLFHYYDKDFNNEADTPDNFQSRRPNTSFCFLDIRSPGLGDTAMYLCATSREGQPGEQYFGPGTRLTVT.

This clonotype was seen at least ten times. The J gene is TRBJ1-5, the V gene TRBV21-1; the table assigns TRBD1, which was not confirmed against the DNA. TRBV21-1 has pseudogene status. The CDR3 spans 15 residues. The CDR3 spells CASSNRQGGDQPQHF. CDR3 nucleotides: TGTGCCAGCAGCAACCGACAGGGAGGAGATCAGCCCCAGCATTTT.

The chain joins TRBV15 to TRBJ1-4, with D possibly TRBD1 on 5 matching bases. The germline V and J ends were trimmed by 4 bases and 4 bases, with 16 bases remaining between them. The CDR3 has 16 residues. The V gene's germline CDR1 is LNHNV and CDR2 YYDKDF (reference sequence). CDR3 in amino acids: CATSMGGNRNNEKLFF. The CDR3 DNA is TGTGCCACCAGCATGGGGGGGAATAGGAATAATGAAAAACTGTTTTTT.

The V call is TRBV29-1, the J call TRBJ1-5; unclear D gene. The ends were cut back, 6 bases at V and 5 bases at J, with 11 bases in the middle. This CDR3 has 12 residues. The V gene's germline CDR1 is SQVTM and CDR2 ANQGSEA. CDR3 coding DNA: TGCAGCGTCGCGATAGAAGATCAGCCCCAGCATTTT. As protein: CSVAIEDQPQHF.